This T cell receptor (beta chain) was identified during a study of shared clonotypes between healthy human individuals. Per germline, CDR1 SGHTA and CDR2 FQGTGA. The V segment lost 2 bases and the J segment 4 bases; nucleotides outside the gene matches: 7. There are 15 residues in the CDR3. With regard to this clone: Its antigen is not identified.

The assay was immunoSEQ multiplex PCR, and TCRdb's table has in-frame clones only and misses some. This table holds around 2.1 million clones, under 95% found once. In the naive CD8 group, cells lacked CD45RO and were positively selected for CCR7, so terminally differentiated effector memory CD45RA+ cells were left out. Study conclusions and caveats: Generally, estimated richness proved larger in naive subsets than it did in memory subsets. Shared clonotypes: about 5% naive CD4, around 3.5% naive CD8, 2.3% memory CD4, approximately 0.37% memory CD8.

Source material: naive CD8+ T cells from PBMCs. The genes are TRBV7-3 and TRBJ1-1, with 7 bases matching TRBD1. This clonotype was obtained from a man aged 18-30 years in good health. Some clones in this sample may be carry-over from other donors' samples. The CDR3 region is CASSLSVTGSTEAFF. Here the CDR3 DNA reads TGTGCCAGCAGCTTATCTGTGACAGGGAGCACTGAAGCTTTCTTT.